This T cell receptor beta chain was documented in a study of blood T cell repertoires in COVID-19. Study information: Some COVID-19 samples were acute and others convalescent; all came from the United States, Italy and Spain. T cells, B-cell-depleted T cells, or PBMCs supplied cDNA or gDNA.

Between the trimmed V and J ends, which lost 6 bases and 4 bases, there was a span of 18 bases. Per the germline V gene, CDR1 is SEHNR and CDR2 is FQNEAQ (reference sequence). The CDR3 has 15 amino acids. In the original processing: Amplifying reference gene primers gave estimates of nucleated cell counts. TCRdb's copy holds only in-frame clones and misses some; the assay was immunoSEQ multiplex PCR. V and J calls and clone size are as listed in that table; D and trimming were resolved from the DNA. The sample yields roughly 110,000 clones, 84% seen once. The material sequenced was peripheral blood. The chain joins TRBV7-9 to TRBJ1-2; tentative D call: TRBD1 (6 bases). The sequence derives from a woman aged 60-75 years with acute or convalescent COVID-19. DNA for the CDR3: TGTGCCAGCAGTTCAAATACAGGGTTGGCCTATGGCTACACCTTC. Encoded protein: CASSSNTGLAYGYTF.